Each of the 27 T cell receptor beta chains below was sequenced from the same sample in a study of blood T cell repertoires in COVID-19. The assay was immunoSEQ multiplex PCR, and TCRdb's table has in-frame clones only and misses some. In the table there are a few hundred thousand clones, roughly nine tenths of which are singletons. Sequencing was carried out using peripheral blood. The origin of the receptors is a man between 70 and 80 years old with acute or convalescent COVID-19.

The chain carries TRBV2 and TRBJ1-5, with a possible D match to TRBD1 (5 bases). The V end was cut by 1 base, the J end by 4 bases, with 8 bases between. This CDR3 has 14 residues. Per germline, CDR1 SNHLY and CDR2 FYNNEI. The CDR3 nucleotides read TGTGCCAGCAGTGAAGAACAGGCTAATCAGCCCCAGCATTTT. It is translated as CASSEEQANQPQHF. The complete variable domain, with remaining parts taken from reference TRBV2 and TRBJ1-5, reads EPEVTQTPSHQVTQMGQEVILRCVPISNHLYFYWYRQILGQKVEFLVSFYNNEISEKSEIFDDQFSVERPDGSNFTLKIRSTKLEDSAMYFCASSEEQANQPQHFGDGTRLSIL.

The rearrangement links TRBV6-6 to TRBJ2-7; D is ambiguous. CDR1 is MNHNY and CDR2 is SVGAGI in the germline V gene (reference sequence). The CDR3 has 11 amino acids. Between the trimmed V and J ends, which lost 8 bases and 5 bases, there was a span of 10 bases. This chain's CDR3 is CASGPLNEQYF. Written as DNA, the CDR3 is TGTGCCAGCGGGCCATTGAACGAGCAGTACTTC.

The V gene is TRBV5-1, the J gene TRBJ2-1, with D possibly TRBD1 on 6 matching bases. CDR1 SGHRS and CDR2 YFSETQ come from the germline V gene. Trimming stripped 4 bases from V and 7 bases from J, with 9 bases between. This CDR3 contains 12 residues. CDR3 nucleotide sequence: TGCGCCAGCAGCATACAGGGAAATGAGCAGTTCTTC. It codes for CASSIQGNEQFF.

This chain links TRBV6-6 with TRBJ2-7; 8 bases fit TRBD2. V lost 2 bases, J lost 2 bases, and 2 bases stayed unmatched. Germline CDR1 is MNHNY and CDR2 is SVGAGI (reference sequence). CDR3 size: 14 residues. CDR3 region: CASSYGGRPYEQYF. The CDR3 region has the DNA TGTGCCAGCAGTTACGGCGGGAGGCCCTACGAGCAGTACTTC.

In this sample, this clone turned up once. The chain employs TRBV5-1 and TRBJ2-7; 11 positions match TRBD2. This CDR3 is built from 14 residues. Germline CDR1 SGHRS, CDR2 YFSETQ. J lost 3 bases, V lost 4 bases, and 3 bases had no gene match. The chain's CDR3 is CASSTSGRGYEQYF. CDR3 bases: TGCGCCAGCAGCACTAGCGGGAGAGGCTACGAGCAGTACTTC.

The chain uses TRBV7-9 and TRBJ1-4; no clear D gene. The CDR3 length is 16 residues. V shed 0 bases and J shed 8 bases, with 16 bases lying between them. Per the germline V gene, CDR1 is SEHNR and CDR2 is FQNEAQ (reference sequence). CDR3 protein: CASSLARGQNLEKLFF. In nucleotides, the CDR3 is TGTGCCAGCAGCTTAGCGCGAGGTCAGAACCTCGAAAAACTGTTTTTT.

This sequence joins TRBV30 and TRBJ2-5, with TRBD2 matching over 9 bases. Germline V CDR1 and CDR2: GTSNPN, SVGIG (reference sequence). Trimming at V came to 2 bases and at J to 5 bases, leaving 3 bases not matched to a gene. The CDR3 contains 13 residues. In DNA form, the CDR3 reads TGTGCCTGGAGTTCACTAGCGGGTGAGACCCAGTACTTC. This gives the protein CAWSSLAGETQYF.

J is TRBJ1-1 and V is TRBV9; possibly TRBD1 for D (6 bases). CDR1 SGDLS and CDR2 YYNGEE come from the germline V gene. Trimming shortened V by 5 bases and J by 0 bases, and 14 bases separated the two germline ends. The CDR3 is made up of 15 amino acids. The CDR3 sequence is CASSTSGAMNTEAFF. In nucleotides, the CDR3 is TGTGCCAGCAGTACTTCAGGGGCGATGAACACTGAAGCTTTCTTT. The complete variable domain, with remaining parts taken from reference TRBV9 and TRBJ1-1, reads DSGVTQTPKHLITATGQRVTLRCSPRSGDLSVYWYQQSLDQGLQFLIQYYNGEERAKGNILERFSAQQFPDLHSELNLSSLELGDSALYFCASSTSGAMNTEAFFGQGTRLTVV.

The genes are TRBV7-9 and TRBJ2-2; 9 nucleotides agree with TRBD1. This CDR3 is built from 18 residues. V lost 4 bases and J lost 7; bases outside the gene matches: 16. The germline CDR1 and CDR2 sequences are SEHNR and FQNEAQ (reference sequence). The CDR3 DNA reads as TGTGCCAGCAGCTCAGGATCCCGGGTGGACAGGGGAAACGGGGAGCTGTTTTTT. The encoded protein is CASSSGSRVDRGNGELFF. Full variable domain (rest looked up from reference TRBV7-9 and TRBJ2-2): DTGVSQNPRHKITKRGQNVTFRCDPISEHNRLYWYRQTLGQGPEFLTYFQNEAQLEKSRLLSDRFSAERPKGSFSTLEIQRTEQGDSAMYLCASSSGSRVDRGNGELFFGEGSRLTVL.

The chain links TRBV5-5 to TRBJ1-4, with a tentative D call TRBD1 (5 bases). The V gene's germline CDR1 is SGHKS and CDR2 YYEKEE (reference sequence). V gave up 4 bases and J gave up 3 bases, with 13 bases separating them. This CDR3 region has 15 residues. CDR3 loop: CASSGAVGPNEKLFF. CDR3 nucleotide sequence: TGTGCCAGCAGCGGGGCGGTAGGACCTAATGAAAAACTGTTTTTT.

The CDR3 here is CASSITQGADYGYTF. CDR3 coding DNA: TGTGCCAGCAGCATTACACAGGGGGCTGACTATGGCTACACCTTC. The chain joins TRBV5-5 to TRBJ1-2; TRBD1 matches at 9 bases. The CDR3 covers 15 residues. Trimming cost V 4 bases and J 3 bases; bases outside gene matches: 7. Germline V gene lookup returns CDR1 SGHKS and CDR2 YYEKEE (reference sequence).

The rearrangement links TRBV7-2 to TRBJ1-2; 9 positions match TRBD1. Germline V gene lookup returns CDR1 SGHTA and CDR2 FQGNSA. The CDR3 is 14 amino acids. Germline trimming cut 4 bases from V and 2 bases from J; bases unmatched to any gene: 2. CDR3 sequence: CASSSGQGNYGYTF. The CDR3 nucleotides are TGTGCCAGCAGCTCGGGACAGGGAAACTATGGCTACACCTTC.

V gene TRBV5-6 combines with J gene TRBJ1-1, with 9 bases fitting TRBD1. Germline trimming cut 2 bases from V and 4 bases from J; bases unmatched to any gene: 3. CDR1 and CDR2 (germline): SGHDT, YYEEEE. This CDR3 spans 14 amino acids. The DNA for the CDR3 is TGTGCCAGCAGCTTCCGGGACAGGGTCACTGAAGCTTTCTTT. This translates into CASSFRDRVTEAFF. Supplemented by reference TRBV5-6 and TRBJ1-1, the full variable domain reads DAGVTQSPTHLIKTRGQQVTLRCSPKSGHDTVSWYQQALGQGPQFIFQYYEEEERQRGNFPDRFSGHQFPNYSSELNVNALLLGDSALYLCASSFRDRVTEAFFGQGTRLTVV.

This rearrangement joins TRBV6-5 to TRBJ2-1, with a tentative D call TRBD2 (5 bases). Germline assignment: CDR1 MNHEY and CDR2 SVGAGI. The CDR3 extends over 11 amino acids. V lost 7 bases and J lost 4, with 5 bases in between. In DNA form, the CDR3 reads TGTGCCAGCACGGGATACAATGAGCAGTTCTTC. This codes for CASTGYNEQFF.

The J gene is TRBJ2-6, the V gene TRBV7-3; perhaps TRBD2 as D (6 bases). CDR1 SGHTA and CDR2 FQGTGA come from the germline V gene. Trimming left V 3 bases short and J 4 bases short, with 13 bases between. This CDR3 contains 16 residues. The CDR3 protein is CASSLAGTSGANVLTF. In DNA, the CDR3 is TGTGCCAGCAGCTTGGCGGGGACGTCCGGGGCCAACGTCCTGACTTTC.

This chain joins TRBV5-5 and TRBJ2-7, with a weak D call TRBD1 (5 bases). The germline V gene encodes CDR1 SGHKS and CDR2 YYEKEE (reference sequence). Deletions cut 0 bases from V and 4 bases from J, with 14 bases between. The CDR3 extends over 15 amino acids. CDR3 loop: CASSLGQGRMYEQYF. The CDR3 nucleotides read TGTGCCAGCAGCTTGGGGCAGGGTCGGATGTACGAGCAGTACTTC.

The V call is TRBV5-8, the J call TRBJ1-2, with TRBD1 matching 8 bases. V shed 1 base and J 4 bases; nucleotides not matched to a gene: 6. This CDR3 has 15 amino acids. CDR1 is SGHTS and CDR2 is YDEGEE in the germline V gene. The CDR3 DNA follows: TGTGCCAGCAGCTTGACCCAGGGGGCGTCCTATGGCTACACCTTC. Translating gives CASSLTQGASYGYTF.

This chain uses TRBV24-1 with TRBJ2-5; 14 bases are shared with TRBD2. The CDR3 contains 15 residues. CDR1 is KGHDR, CDR2 SFDVKD, per germline. J lost 2 bases, V lost 7 bases, and 2 bases had no gene match. In nucleotides, the CDR3 is TGTGCCACCAGCCGGACTAGCGGGGGGCAAGAGACCCAGTACTTC. Translating it yields CATSRTSGGQETQYF.

This clone appeared a few times. The chain links TRBV7-9 to TRBJ1-1, with D maybe TRBD1 (6 bases). V lost 3 bases and J 1 base, leaving 15 bases between the germline ends. The CDR3 has 16 amino acids. Germline V gene data show CDR1 as SEHNR and CDR2 as FQNEAQ (reference sequence). The DNA for the CDR3 is TGTGCCAGCAGCTTTGGCCCAGGGGTGGGGAACACTGAAGCTTTCTTT. Its translation: CASSFGPGVGNTEAFF.

The rearrangement uses TRBV5-1 and TRBJ2-7, with D possibly being TRBD2 (5 bases). This CDR3 contains 17 residues. V lost 0 bases to trimming and J lost 2 bases, with 18 bases between them. Germline V lookup: CDR1 SGHRS, CDR2 YFSETQ. CDR3 bases: TGCGCCAGCAGCTTGGAGGTAGGGCTAGCAGGAACCTACGAGCAGTACTTC. Protein: CASSLEVGLAGTYEQYF.

J is TRBJ2-1 and V is TRBV18; 9 nucleotides match TRBD1. CDR3 size: 12 residues. Trimming removed 3 bases from V and 10 bases from J; junction bases left unmatched: 1. The germline gives CDR1 KGHSH, CDR2 LQKENI. The CDR3 sequence is CASSPGQGEQFF. The CDR3 nucleotides are TGTGCCAGCTCACCCGGACAGGGGGAGCAGTTCTTC.

The chain couples TRBV15 to TRBJ1-1; 8 bases match TRBD1. The CDR3 has 16 residues. Trimming at V came to 4 bases and at J to 4 bases, leaving 11 bases not matched to a gene. Germline assignment: CDR1 LNHNV and CDR2 YYDKDF (reference sequence). CDR3 sequence (DNA): TGTGCCACCAGCAAAGATAGGACAGGGCAAAGCACTGAAGCTTTCTTT. It codes for CATSKDRTGQSTEAFF.

The V gene is TRBV19, the J gene TRBJ2-7; possibly TRBD1 for D (5 bases). CDR3 length: 16 amino acids. V was pared by 3 bases and J by 0 bases, with 15 bases between. From germline, CDR1 is LNHDA and CDR2 SQIVND (reference sequence). The DNA of the CDR3 is TGTGCCAGTAGTATTGCTTTGAGACAGAGCTCCTACGAGCAGTACTTC. Translating it yields CASSIALRQSSYEQYF.

This chain joins TRBV9 and TRBJ2-1; TRBD2 matches 11 bases. This CDR3 spans 16 amino acids. V lost 0 bases and J lost 7; bases outside the gene matches: 6. The germline V gene has CDR1 SGDLS and CDR2 YYNGEE. CDR3 protein: CASSVAVAGGPNEQFF. In DNA form, the CDR3 reads TGTGCCAGCAGCGTAGCTGTAGCGGGAGGGCCAAATGAGCAGTTCTTC.

The chain carries TRBV5-6 and TRBJ2-5; D not certain. Germline lookup yields CDR1 SGHDT and CDR2 YYEEEE. The germline V and J ends were trimmed by 2 bases and 3 bases, with 2 bases remaining between them. The CDR3 consists of 11 residues. The CDR3 nucleotides read TGTGCCAGCAGCTTTAAAGAGACCCAGTACTTC. This encodes CASSFKETQYF.

The chain employs TRBV29-1 and TRBJ2-1, with 10 bases matching TRBD2. CDR3 length: 15 amino acids. Trimming cost V 4 bases and J 4 bases; bases outside gene matches: 7. Germline CDR1 reads SQVTM; CDR2 reads ANQGSEA. CDR3 sequence (DNA): TGCAGCGTTGCAGGACTAGCGGATACTTACAATGAGCAGTTCTTC. It encodes CSVAGLADTYNEQFF.

This chain connects TRBV19 to TRBJ2-1; D call uncertain. Trimming left V 5 bases short and J 5 bases short, with 10 bases between. The CDR3 is 13 amino acids. Germline lookup yields CDR1 LNHDA and CDR2 SQIVND (reference sequence). DNA of the CDR3: TGTGCCAGTAGTCACTACCTCGACAATGAGCAGTTCTTC. Translated: CASSHYLDNEQFF.